The clone carrying this TCR beta chain was counted only a few times. These data are taken from a study of regulatory T cells in long-lasting Graves disease. Time point here: persistent/refractory GD, antithyroid drugs over 5 years with positive TRAb. PBMC RNA served as the TCR library source. The source of the patients was an endocrinology department in Xi'an, China. Researchers made TCR beta libraries by using iRepertoire HTBI primers and running Arm-PCR on CDR3 regions. TCRdb fed the multiplex PCR reads into MiXCR, producing one record per CDR3 protein. The table has 500,000 to 800,000 distinct CDR3 sequences, about 30% seen once. The CDR3 runs to 15 residues. The V gene's germline CDR1 is KGHSH and CDR2 LQKENI. V lost 0 bases, J lost 2 bases, and 8 bases lay in between.

The receptor was isolated from a female donor with Graves disease. The chain links TRBV18 to TRBJ2-4; D may correspond to TRBD1 or TRBD2 (5 bases each). Material: peripheral blood mononuclear cells (PBMCs), obtained when the disease was refractory, from a patient treated with antithyroid drugs. The CDR3 nucleotides read TGTGCCAGCTCACCACCGGGGGTCCCCAAAAACATTCAGTACTTC. It codes for CASSPPGVPKNIQYF.